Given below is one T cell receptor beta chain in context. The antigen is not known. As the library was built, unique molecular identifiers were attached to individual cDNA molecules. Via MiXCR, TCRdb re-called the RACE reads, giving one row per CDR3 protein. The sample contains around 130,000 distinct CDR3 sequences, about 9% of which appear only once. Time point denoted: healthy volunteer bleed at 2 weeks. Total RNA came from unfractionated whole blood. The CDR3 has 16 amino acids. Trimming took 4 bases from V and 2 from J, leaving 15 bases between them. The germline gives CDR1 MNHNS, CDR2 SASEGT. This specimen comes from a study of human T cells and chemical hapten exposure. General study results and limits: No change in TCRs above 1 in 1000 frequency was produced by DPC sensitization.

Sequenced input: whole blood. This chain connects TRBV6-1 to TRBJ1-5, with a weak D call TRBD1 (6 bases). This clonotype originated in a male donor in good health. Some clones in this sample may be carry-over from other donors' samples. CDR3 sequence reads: CASSGLTGAGNQPQHF. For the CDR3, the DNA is TGTGCCAGCAGTGGGTTGACAGGAGCGGGCAATCAGCCCCAGCATTTT.